Described below is a single T cell receptor beta chain sequence and its context. Primers for the PCR totalled 60 Vbeta and 13 Jbeta. TCRdb keeps only in-frame clones here, not all; method: immunoSEQ multiplex PCR. Its table lists some 120,000 clones. The V gene's germline CDR1 is LNHDA and CDR2 SQIVND (reference sequence). The CDR3 totals 16 residues. J was trimmed by 0 bases and V by 5 bases; bases with no gene match: 5. The data were obtained in a study of cytomegalovirus exposure and HLA in healthy donors. The TCR originated in a man aged 25 to 40 in good health and CMV-seronegative. The rearrangement links TRBV19 to TRBJ2-3; 10 bases fit TRBD2. The sequenced sample was PBMCs. The CDR3 nucleotides read TGTGCCAGTAGTGCTACTAGCGGGAAGAGCACAGATACGCAGTATTTT. This codes for CASSATSGKSTDTQYF.